What follows are 2 T cell receptor beta chains derived from one specimen sequenced in a study of cytomegalovirus exposure and HLA in healthy donors. The assay was immunoSEQ multiplex PCR, and TCRdb's table has in-frame clones only and misses some. The table has a few hundred thousand clones, 90% seen once. Sequences were obtained from PBMCs. These receptors were collected from a young woman in good health and CMV-seronegative.

V usage is TRBV27 and J usage is TRBJ1-2; TRBD1 is a possible D gene (5 bases). The germline V gene has CDR1 MNHEY and CDR2 SMNVEV (reference sequence). This CDR3 has 13 amino acids. The V end was cut by 7 bases, the J end by 2 bases, with 11 bases between. As DNA, the CDR3 is TGTGCCAGCATGCCTCGGGGGAACTATGGCTACACCTTC. The encoded protein is CASMPRGNYGYTF.

The chain recombines TRBV11-3 with TRBJ1-2, with TRBD1 identical over 12 bases. V shed 3 bases and J 3 bases; nucleotides not matched to a gene: 8. Germline CDR1 and CDR2: SGHNT and YENEEA. The CDR3 covers 17 residues. The CDR3: CASSFRDRGRWDYGYTF. CDR3 coding DNA: TGTGCCAGCAGCTTCCGGGACAGGGGGCGATGGGACTATGGCTACACCTTC.